The rows below give T cell receptor beta chains drawn from one sample of a study of T cells after yellow fever vaccination. TCRdb itself ran the 5' RACE reads through MiXCR, one entry per CDR3 protein. The profile shows over 250,000 distinct CDR3 sequences, roughly 4.3% of them singletons. Sequenced material: PBMCs, taken 5 days after the yellow fever booster vaccination. The receptors derive from a young man who received the YFV17D yellow fever vaccine. CDR3s include the opening cysteine and the closing phenylalanine or tryptophan. A D gene is named only where the DNA matches it firmly. The listing skips clone size in some rows; elsewhere it reads once, few, many or a size class.

clone_size j_call d_call v_call cdr3_nt cdr3_aa
few TRBJ1-4 NA TRBV5-4 TGTGCCAGCAGCTTGGCCGGACAGAATGAAAAACTGTTTTTT CASSLAGQNEKLFF
many TRBJ1-2 NA TRBV30 TGTGCCTGGAGTAAGCCGGGACCTACCTATGGCTACACCTTC CAWSKPGPTYGYTF
NA TRBJ1-2 TRBD1 TRBV4-1 TGCGCCAGCAGAGAATTGGGGACAGGGAGGTCGGATGGCTACACCTTC CASRELGTGRSDGYTF
many TRBJ1-5 TRBD1 TRBV4-1 TGCGCCAGCAGCCAAGTTCCTGGGACAGAGAATCAGCCCCAGCATTTT CASSQVPGTENQPQHF
few TRBJ2-5 TRBD2 TRBV5-1 TGCGCCAGCAGGACTAGCGGAGCCCCTTTGGAGACCCAGTACTTC CASRTSGAPLETQYF
NA TRBJ2-3 TRBD1 TRBV6-6 TGTGCCAGCAGACAGGGGCTGCGGTTCGCGCAGTATTTT CASRQGLRFAQYF
many TRBJ1-1 NA TRBV2 TGTGCCAGCAGCCCCTACAGGGATCCAGCTTTCTTT CASSPYRDPAFF
many TRBJ2-1 TRBD1 TRBV29-1 TGCAGCGTCTTCTTACAGGGGAGTGGGGCCTACAATGAGCAGTTCTTC CSVFLQGSGAYNEQFF
few TRBJ2-1 TRBD2 TRBV7-9 TGTGCCAGCAGTACCCCGGGACTAATTTCCAATGAGCAGTTCTTC CASSTPGLISNEQFF
NA TRBJ2-3 NA TRBV27 TGTGCCAGCAGGCGCAGGGAGTCGGATACGCAGTATTTT CASRRRESDTQYF
many TRBJ2-3 NA TRBV20-1 TGCAGTGCTAGCTGGCCTGGCACAGATACGCAGTATTTT CSASWPGTDTQYF